A selection of T cell receptor beta chains follows, all from one sample in a study of shared clonotypes between healthy human individuals. Data came from immunoSEQ multiplex PCR; TCRdb stores just in-frame clones and leaves some out. In the table there are more than 2 million clones, 85% to 95% of which are singletons. The sample was naive CD8+ T cells from PBMCs. Source of these receptors: a man aged 18 to 35 in good health. Some clones in this sample may be carry-over from other donors' samples. Each CDR3 is given with its conserved first and last residue. A D gene is named only where the DNA matches it firmly. Clone sizes are given selectively: once, few, many, or a class where the clone is expanded.

13,TRBJ2-2,-,TRBV27,-,TGTGCCGGGGGGGCGGGCCCCACCGGGGAGCTGTTTTTT,CAGGAGPTGELFF
18,TRBJ2-7,-,TRBV13,TRBD2,TGTGCCAGCAGCTTCAGACTAAATATGGCGGGAGGTCTCTACGAGCAGTACTTC,CASSFRLNMAGGLYEQYF
18,TRBJ2-6,-,TRBV9,TRBD2,TGTGCCAGCAGCGTTTCACTAGCGGGAGGGCCTGGGGCCAACGTCCTGACTTTC,CASSVSLAGGPGANVLTF
15,TRBJ1-1,-,TRBV6-5,-,TGTGCCAGCAGTTACTCACGAAGGGTGGGCACTGAAGCTTTCTTT,CASSYSRRVGTEAFF
15,TRBJ1-5,-,TRBV9,-,TGTGCCAGCAGCGTACAGGGTGTGAGCAATCAGCCCCAGCATTTT,CASSVQGVSNQPQHF
17,TRBJ1-4,-,TRBV11-2,TRBD1,TGTGCCAGCAGCTCCTCTGACGGGGGCAGGGGGAATGAAAAACTGTTTTTT,CASSSSDGGRGNEKLFF
16,TRBJ2-3,-,TRBV28,TRBD1,TGTGCCAGCAGATATGACCCGGGACAGGGGGCAGATACGCAGTATTTT,CASRYDPGQGADTQYF
13,TRBJ2-1,-,TRBV6-6,-,TGTGCCAGCAGTTACGCAGGGCTCAATGAGCAGTTCTTC,CASSYAGLNEQFF
12,TRBJ1-2,-,TRBV7-9,-,TGTGCCAGCAGCCGGGGAACCTATGGCTACACCTTC,CASSRGTYGYTF
16,TRBJ1-1,-,TRBV10-1,-,TGCGCCAGCAGTGAACACGACAGATTCCGGAACACTGAAGCTTTCTTT,CASSEHDRFRNTEAFF
18,TRBJ2-7,-,TRBV28,-,TGTGCCAGCAGTAAACCAAGGACTGAAATTAGGAGCTCCTACGAGCAGTACTTC,CASSKPRTEIRSSYEQYF
15,TRBJ2-7,-,TRBV6-1,-,TGTGCCAGCAGTGAATGGGCGGGACTGCCCTACGAGCAGTACTTC,CASSEWAGLPYEQYF
13,TRBJ1-1,-,TRBV19,-,TGTGCCAGTAGCGGAGGGTTATCCACTGAAGCTTTCTTT,CASSGGLSTEAFF
12,TRBJ2-5,many,TRBV7-6,-,TGTGCCAGCGGCGATTCCGAAGAGACCCAGTACTTC,CASGDSEETQYF